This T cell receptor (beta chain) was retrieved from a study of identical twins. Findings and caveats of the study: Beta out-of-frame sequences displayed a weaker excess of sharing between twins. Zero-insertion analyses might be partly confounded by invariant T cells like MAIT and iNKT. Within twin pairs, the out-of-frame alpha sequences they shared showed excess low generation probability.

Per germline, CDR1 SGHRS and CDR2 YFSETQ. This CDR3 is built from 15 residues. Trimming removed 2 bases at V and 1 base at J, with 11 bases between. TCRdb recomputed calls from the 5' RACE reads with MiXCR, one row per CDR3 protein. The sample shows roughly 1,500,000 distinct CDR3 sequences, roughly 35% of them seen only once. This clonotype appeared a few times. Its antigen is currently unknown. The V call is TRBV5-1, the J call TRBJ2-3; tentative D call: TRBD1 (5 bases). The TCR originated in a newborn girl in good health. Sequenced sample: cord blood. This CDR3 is CASSFGARGTDTQYF. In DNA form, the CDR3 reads TGCGCCAGCAGCTTTGGGGCTAGAGGCACAGATACGCAGTATTTT. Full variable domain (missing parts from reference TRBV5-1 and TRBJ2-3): KAGVTQTPRYLIKTRGQQVTLSCSPISGHRSVSWYQQTPGQGLQFLFEYFSETQRNKGNFPGRFSGRQFSNSRSEMNVSTLELGDSALYLCASSFGARGTDTQYFGPGTRLTVL.